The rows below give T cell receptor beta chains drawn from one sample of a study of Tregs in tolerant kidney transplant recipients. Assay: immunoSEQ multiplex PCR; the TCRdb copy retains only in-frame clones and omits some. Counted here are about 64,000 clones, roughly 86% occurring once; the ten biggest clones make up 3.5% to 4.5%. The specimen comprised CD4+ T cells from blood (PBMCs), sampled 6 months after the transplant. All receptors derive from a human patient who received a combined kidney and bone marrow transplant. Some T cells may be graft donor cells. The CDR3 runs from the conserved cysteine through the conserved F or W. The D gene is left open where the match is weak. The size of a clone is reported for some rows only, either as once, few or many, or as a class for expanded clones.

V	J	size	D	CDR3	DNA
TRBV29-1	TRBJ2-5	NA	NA	CSVVNSPLNQETQYF	TGCAGCGTTGTTAACAGCCCCCTCAATCAAGAGACCCAGTACTTC
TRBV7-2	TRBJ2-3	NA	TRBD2	CASRQIAGGVDTQYF	TGTGCCAGCAGACAGATAGCGGGAGGAGTAGATACGCAGTATTTT
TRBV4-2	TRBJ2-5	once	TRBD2	CASSQEGLAGGRGETQYF	TGTGCCAGCAGCCAAGAGGGACTAGCGGGAGGGCGGGGGGAGACCCAGTACTTC
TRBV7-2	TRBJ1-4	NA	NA	CASSLVGFRGGEKLFF	TGTGCCAGCAGCTTAGTGGGGTTTCGGGGAGGTGAAAAACTGTTTTTT
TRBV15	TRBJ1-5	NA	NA	CATSTGRGRSGAQHF	TGTGCCACCAGCACAGGGAGGGGTCGAAGTGGAGCCCAGCATTTT
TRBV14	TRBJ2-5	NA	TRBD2	CASSQDSSGVGEQYF	TGTGCCAGCAGCCAAGACTCTAGCGGGGTAGGTGAGCAGTACTTC
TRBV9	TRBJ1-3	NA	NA	CASSPMKTGSLNTIYF	TGTGCCAGCAGCCCGATGAAGACAGGCTCGCTAAACACCATATATTTT
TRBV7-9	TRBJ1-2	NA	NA	CASSITGFYGYTF	TGTGCCAGCAGCATCACAGGGTTCTATGGCTACACCTTC
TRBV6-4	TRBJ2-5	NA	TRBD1	CASSRGRGETQYF	TGTGCCAGCAGTAGGGGGCGCGGAGAGACCCAGTACTTC
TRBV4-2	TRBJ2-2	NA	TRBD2	CASSQDVAGGSTGELFF	TGTGCCAGCAGCCAAGATGTAGCGGGGGGATCCACCGGGGAGCTGTTTTTT
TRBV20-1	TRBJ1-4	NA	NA	CSANGNEKLFF	TGCAGTGCTAACGGGAATGAAAAACTGTTTTTT
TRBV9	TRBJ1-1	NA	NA	CASSVSPNTEAFF	TGTGCCAGCAGCGTCAGTCCAAACACTGAAGCTTTCTTT
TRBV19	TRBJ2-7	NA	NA	CASSIRAFYEQYF	TGTGCCAGTAGTATCAGGGCTTTCTACGAGCAGTACTTC
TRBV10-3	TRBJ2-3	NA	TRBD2	CAISRAQGGTSGSLSTDTQYF	TGTGCCATCAGTCGGGCGCAAGGAGGGACTAGCGGGAGCCTTAGCACAGATACGCAGTATTTT
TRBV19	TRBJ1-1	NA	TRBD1	CASSADRENLQSTEAFF	TGTGCCAGTAGTGCCGACAGGGAGAACCTACAAAGCACTGAAGCTTTCTTT
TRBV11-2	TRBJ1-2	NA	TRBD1	CASSFTDRGYGYTF	TGTGCCAGCAGCTTCACGGACAGGGGCTATGGCTACACCTTC
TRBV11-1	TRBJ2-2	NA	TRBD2	CASSLWREGTGELFF	TGTGCCAGCAGCTTATGGAGGGAGGGCACCGGGGAGCTGTTTTTT
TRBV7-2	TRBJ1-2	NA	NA	CASSLAPREGVVYGYTF	TGTGCCAGCAGCTTAGCCCCCAGGGAGGGGGTGGTGTATGGCTACACCTTC
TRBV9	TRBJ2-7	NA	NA	CASSVVTETYEQYF	TGTGCCAGCAGCGTAGTCACAGAAACCTACGAGCAGTACTTC
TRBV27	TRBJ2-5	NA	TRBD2	CASSLSYTSGGPKSIGTQYF	TGTGCCAGCAGTTTATCTTATACTAGCGGGGGCCCGAAATCGATCGGGACCCAGTACTTC
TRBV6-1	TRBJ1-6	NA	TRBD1	CASSRDRESPLHF	TGTGCCAGCAGCCGGGACAGAGAATCCCCCCTCCACTTT
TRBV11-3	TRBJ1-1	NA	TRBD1	CASRTGTGNTEAFF	TGTGCCAGCAGAACAGGGACAGGGAACACTGAAGCTTTCTTT
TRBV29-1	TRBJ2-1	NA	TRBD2	CSVPIAGGRDNEQFF	TGCAGCGTCCCCATAGCGGGAGGAAGGGACAATGAGCAGTTCTTC
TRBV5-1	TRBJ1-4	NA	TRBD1	CASSLGQGTNEKLFF	TGCGCCAGCAGCTTGGGACAGGGGACTAATGAAAAACTGTTTTTT
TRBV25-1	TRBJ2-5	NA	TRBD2	CASSEYLLGLAGQETQYF	TGTGCCAGCAGTGAATACTTGCTGGGACTAGCAGGCCAAGAGACCCAGTACTTC
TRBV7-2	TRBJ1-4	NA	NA	CASSLELLNEKLFF	TGTGCCAGCAGCTTAGAACTACTTAATGAAAAACTGTTTTTT
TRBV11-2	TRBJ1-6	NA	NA	CASSFTGYSPLHF	TGTGCCAGCAGCTTCACAGGGTACTCACCCCTCCACTTT
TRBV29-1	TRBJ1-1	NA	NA	CSVESDRAFF	TGCAGCGTTGAATCTGACAGAGCTTTCTTT
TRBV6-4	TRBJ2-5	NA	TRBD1	CASSETGTGQETQYF	TGTGCCAGCTCGGAAACCGGGACAGGGCAAGAGACCCAGTACTTC